The text below deals with one TCR beta chain. This specimen comes from a study of early T cells in non-severe SARS-CoV-2 infection. CDR1 and CDR2 (germline): DFQATT, SNEGSKA (reference sequence). V lost 1 base, J lost 0 bases, and 12 bases lay in between. The CDR3 contains 16 residues. Individual cDNA molecules were tagged with unique molecular identifiers, the study reported. TCRdb reprocessed the 5' RACE reads with MiXCR, giving one entry per CDR3 protein. The data contain about 55,000 distinct CDR3 sequences, around 8% of them singletons. The rearrangement links TRBV20-1 to TRBJ2-2; no clear D gene. The material sequenced was whole blood. This clonotype originated in an adult who was a healthcare worker with PCR-confirmed SARS-CoV-2 infection or an uninfected control (not recorded which). CDR3 sequence reads: CSARVRKTANTGELFF. The CDR3, as DNA: TGCAGTGCTAGAGTCCGGAAGACGGCGAACACCGGGGAGCTGTTTTTT.